This TCR beta chain was captured in a study of T-cell reconstitution after alpha-beta-depleted transplantation in children. The germline CDR1 and CDR2 sequences are MGHRA and YSYEKL. The length of the CDR3 is 16 residues. V lost 1 base, J lost 4 bases, and 7 bases stayed unmatched. Study-level results: There were reportedly several hundred expanded graft clones from which alpha-beta T cells came about two months after transplant.

Researchers prepared the TCRbeta library using unique molecular identifiers, the study reports. TCRdb redid the calling of the PCR reads with MiXCR, one entry per CDR3 protein. The sample contains 330,000 or so distinct CDR3 sequences, 9.5% to 13% of which appear only once. As regards this clonotype: Its specificity is not known.

The chain couples TRBV4-1 to TRBJ2-5; 9 bases are shared with TRBD2. The sample here was PBMCs, taken before TCRalphabeta/CD19-depleted stem cell transplant. The sequence derives from a boy less than two years old with acute myeloid leukemia, due to receive a stem cell transplant. CDR3 sequence reads: CASSQVAGGLGETQYF. The CDR3 DNA reads as TGCGCCAGCAGCCAAGTCGCGGGGGGGCTGGGAGAGACCCAGTACTTC.